This TCR beta chain was captured in a study of T cell responses to AZD1222 COVID-19 vaccine. Study conclusions and caveats: Clonal diversity was possibly underestimated, and white British individuals and females predominated among donors.

The CDR3 runs 13 residues. The germline V gene has CDR1 SNHLY and CDR2 FYNNEI. The germline V and J ends were trimmed by 3 bases and 9 bases, with 14 bases remaining between them. For this clone: Antigen specificity is unknown.

The assay was immunoSEQ multiplex PCR, and TCRdb's table has in-frame clones only and misses some. The table has about 83,000 clones, roughly 90% seen once. The sequence was collected from an adult in good health. Sequenced material: peripheral blood, taken on day 0 of MenACWY control vaccination. This chain uses TRBV2 with TRBJ1-1, with a weak D call TRBD1 (6 bases). For the CDR3, the DNA is TGTGCCAGCAGTGATGGACAGAGTTCCAAAGCTTTCTTT. It yields the protein CASSDGQSSKAFF.